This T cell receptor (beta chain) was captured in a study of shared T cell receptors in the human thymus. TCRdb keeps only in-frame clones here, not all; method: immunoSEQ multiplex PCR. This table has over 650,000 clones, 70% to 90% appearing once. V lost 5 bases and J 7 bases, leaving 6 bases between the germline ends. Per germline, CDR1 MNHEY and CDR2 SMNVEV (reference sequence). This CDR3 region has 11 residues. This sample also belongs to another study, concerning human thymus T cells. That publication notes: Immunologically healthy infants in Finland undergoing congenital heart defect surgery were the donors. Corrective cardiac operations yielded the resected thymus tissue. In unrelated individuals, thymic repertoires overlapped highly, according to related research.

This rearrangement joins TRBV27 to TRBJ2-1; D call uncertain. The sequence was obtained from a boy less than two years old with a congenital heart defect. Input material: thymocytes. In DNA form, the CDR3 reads TGTGCCAGCAGTCTCGAGAATGAGCAGTTCTTC. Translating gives CASSLENEQFF.